One sample yielded the 2 T cell receptor beta chains listed below, sequenced in a study of vaccination and CD4 T cells after COVID-19. The antigens these receptors bind are not known. Sequencing of the DNA from cultured CD4+ T cells was carried out with the Oncomine TCR Beta short-read assay. TCRdb passed the PCR reads through MiXCR, listing each CDR3 protein once. The top ten hold more than 13% of the sample, which has 10,000 to 15,000 distinct CDR3 sequences, 64% seen once. Treatment noted: roughly 11-day PBMC culture with coronavirus spike peptide pools or control peptides (ViraFEST assay). Material for sequencing was CD4+ T cells from blood, cultured in vitro. The source is a human donor who had recovered from COVID-19.

The chain employs TRBV18 and TRBJ2-7; D ambiguous. V was clipped by 4 bases and J by 7 bases, with 17 bases between them. CDR3 length: 14 amino acids. CDR1 and CDR2 (germline): KGHSH, LQKENI. CDR3 sequence reads: CASSLFTIPEEQYF. The CDR3 DNA reads TGTGCCAGCTCACTTTTTACCATCCCGGAGGAGCAGTACTTC.

This rearrangement joins TRBV7-2 to TRBJ1-1; D is uncertain. The germline gives CDR1 SGHTA, CDR2 FQGNSA. V dropped 5 bases and J dropped 4 bases, with 17 bases sitting between them. There are 15 residues in the CDR3. CDR3 DNA: TGTGCCAGCAGCCCCGGTCGGCGGGGTGGCACTGAAGCTTTCTTT. Translating it yields CASSPGRRGGTEAFF. Filled out from reference TRBV7-2 and TRBJ1-1, the complete variable domain reads GAGVSQSPSNKVTEKGKDVELRCDPISGHTALYWYRQSLGQGLEFLIYFQGNSAPDKSGLPSDRFSAERTGGSVSTLTIQRTQQEDSAVYLCASSPGRRGGTEAFFGQGTRLTVV.